These 16 T cell receptor beta chains share one sample of origin, sequenced in a study of blood T cells in healthy people across ages. For the second PCR, which ran for about 6 to 11 cycles, a sample-barcoded 5' primer and a J-beta primer mix were used. Each CDR3 protein gets one entry after TCRdb re-called the 5' RACE reads with MiXCR. The sample includes about 830,000 distinct CDR3 sequences, about 59% of them seen just once. Input material: blood. These TCRs come from a man aged 25-45 years in good health.

This clonotype was observed a handful of times. This chain links TRBV12-3 or TRBV12-4 with TRBJ2-3, with TRBD2 matching over 7 bases. Trimming took 1 base from V and 4 from J; bases not matched to a gene: 5. The CDR3 runs 15 residues. The CDR3 sequence: CASSLVPSGADTQYF. The CDR3 DNA reads TGTGCCAGCAGTTTAGTACCTAGCGGTGCAGATACGCAGTATTTT.

This clonotype was found a few times. The chain carries TRBV7-2 and TRBJ2-7; a weak D match, TRBD1 (6 bases). Trimming removed 6 bases at V and 6 bases at J, with 21 bases between. The germline CDR1 and CDR2 sequences are SGHTA and FQGNSA. This CDR3 is 15 amino acids long. This chain's CDR3 is CASSLTGMSGREQYF. In DNA form, the CDR3 reads TGTGCCAGCAGTTTAACAGGGATGTCGGGACGCGAGCAGTACTTC. Complete variable domain (other parts from reference TRBV7-2 and TRBJ2-7): GAGVSQSPSNKVTEKGKDVELRCDPISGHTALYWYRQSLGQGLEFLIYFQGNSAPDKSGLPSDRFSAERTGGSVSTLTIQRTQQEDSAVYLCASSLTGMSGREQYFGPGTRLTVT.

J is TRBJ2-5 and V is TRBV6-2 or TRBV6-3; tentative D call: TRBD2 (5 bases). Trimming took 9 bases from V and 11 from J, leaving 22 bases between them. The CDR3 sequence is 13 residues long. Germline lookup yields CDR1 MNHEY and CDR2 SVGEGT. The CDR3 region is CASRRYRDPLQYF. The CDR3, as DNA: TGTGCCAGTCGCCGGTACCGGGATCCTTTACAGTACTTC.

This clonotype has just a few counts. This rearrangement joins TRBV4-2 to TRBJ2-5; 8 bases fit TRBD2. Germline V gene sequence: CDR1 LGHNA, CDR2 YNFKEQ. The CDR3 consists of 18 residues. The J segment lost 3 bases and the V segment lost 2 bases, leaving 14 bases of the junction unmatched. CDR3 amino acids: CASSQYTSRAGAEETQYF. CDR3 nucleotides: TGTGCCAGCAGCCAATATACTTCCCGAGCGGGGGCCGAAGAGACCCAGTACTTC.

The V and J genes are TRBV7-2 and TRBJ1-2; weak D call: TRBD1 (5 bases). The length of the CDR3 is 14 residues. The ends were cut back, 0 bases at V and 5 bases at J, with 10 bases in the middle. CDR1 is SGHTA and CDR2 is FQGNSA in the germline V gene. This CDR3 is CASSLAVGEYGYTF. The CDR3 coding sequence is TGTGCCAGCAGCTTAGCCGTAGGGGAGTATGGCTACACCTTC.

The chain joins TRBV29-1 to TRBJ2-7; 8 bases fit TRBD1. The V and J ends lost 4 bases and 2 bases, in that order; junction bases with no gene match: 10. CDR3 length: 15 amino acids. Germline-derived CDR1 and CDR2 are SQVTM and ANQGSEA. CDR3 residues: CSVAKGTGGTYEQYF. Written as DNA, the CDR3 is TGCAGCGTTGCGAAAGGGACAGGCGGAACCTACGAGCAGTACTTC.

The rearrangement links TRBV19 to TRBJ2-7; D uncertain. The J call is doubtful: the DNA matches TRBJ2-5 better. The germline CDR1 and CDR2 sequences are LNHDA and SQIVND (reference sequence). The CDR3 has 11 residues. In nucleotides, the CDR3 is TGTGCCAGTAGTATGGCCGAGACCCAGTACTTC. Translating it yields CASSMAETQYF.

J is TRBJ1-6 and V is TRBV2, with a tentative D call TRBD1 (5 bases). The CDR3 extends over 14 amino acids. With 8 bases removed from V and 9 bases from J, the gap between germline ends came to 17 bases. The germline gives CDR1 SNHLY, CDR2 FYNNEI. CDR3 region: CASRPRGDGSPLHF. Written as DNA, the CDR3 is TGTGCCAGCCGGCCGCGGGGGGATGGTTCACCCCTCCACTTT.

There are a few counts of this clonotype. This chain joins TRBV7-9 and TRBJ2-1, with 10 bases aligning to TRBD2. Germline V CDR1 and CDR2: SEHNR, FQNEAQ (reference sequence). V trimming: 3 bases; J trimming: 6 bases; junction bases outside the gene matches: 2. The CDR3 totals 14 residues. The CDR3 loop reads CASSFGTSVNEQFF. The CDR3 DNA reads as TGTGCCAGCAGCTTTGGGACTAGCGTCAATGAGCAGTTCTTC.

This clonotype was observed a few times. This chain connects TRBV6-9 to TRBJ1-2, with D perhaps matching TRBD1 (6 bases). Germline V lookup: CDR1 MNHGY, CDR2 SVAAGI. Trimming cost V 10 bases and J 7 bases, with 16 bases left between them. This CDR3 has 12 amino acids. The CDR3: CATHPGARGYTF. The CDR3 DNA reads TGTGCCACCCATCCGGGGGCACGTGGCTACACCTTC.

This clonotype has only a few counts. The chain is built from TRBV14 and TRBJ2-4; D remains unclear. The DNA end favors TRBJ2-7, so the J call may be wrong. CDR3 size: 14 residues. Germline V gene data show CDR1 as SGHDN and CDR2 as FVKESK. The CDR3: CASSQDSPRREQYF. The DNA for the CDR3 is TGTGCCAGCAGCCAAGATTCCCCCAGACGCGAGCAGTACTTC.

This clonotype occurred a few times. This chain joins TRBV12-3 or TRBV12-4 and TRBJ1-5; D not resolved. The CDR3 has 15 amino acids. The V gene lost 5 bases and the J gene lost 5 bases, with 16 bases spanning the gap. CDR3 coding DNA: TGTGCCAGCAGTCATCGGACGGGAGCAGATCAGCCCCAGCATTTT. It specifies CASSHRTGADQPQHF.

For this clonotype: Germline is not matched at one junction end, which may reflect a read error. The V call is TRBV7-2, the J call TRBJ2-1; D is ambiguous. The CDR3 covers 15 residues. The germline CDR1 and CDR2 sequences are SGHTA and FQGNSA. The CDR3 bases are TGTGCCAGCTGCTTCGACCCTAACTCCTACAATGAGCAGTTCTTC. Amino acid sequence: CASCFDPNSYNEQFF.

This clonotype was picked up a small number of times. This chain connects TRBV20-1 to TRBJ2-5; 9 bases match TRBD1. The last part of the DNA fits TRBJ2-7 better; the J call may be wrong. This CDR3 region has 14 residues. Germline CDR1 is DFQATT and CDR2 is SNEGSKA (reference sequence). CDR3 nucleotide sequence: TGCAGTGCCTCTGGGGGACAGGGAGGGGGCGAGCAGTACTTC. Protein product: CSASGGQGGGEQYF.

As DNA, the CDR3 is TGCGCCAGCAGCCCGATAAACGTCGGGGCACCTGGGGCCAACGTCCTGACTTTC. Protein product: CASSPINVGAPGANVLTF. J is TRBJ2-6 and V is TRBV4-3; D assignment may be TRBD1 or TRBD2 (5 bases each). CDR1 and CDR2 (germline): LGHNA, YSLEER. The germline V and J ends were trimmed by 4 bases and 2 bases, with 18 bases remaining between them. The CDR3 has 18 residues.

The chain is built from TRBV7-3 and TRBJ2-6; TRBD2 is a possible D gene (6 bases). CDR3 length: 14 amino acids. Germline CDR1 reads SGHTA; CDR2 reads FQGTGA. The germline V and J ends were trimmed by 5 bases and 12 bases, with 17 bases remaining between them. DNA of the CDR3: TGTGCCAGCAGCCCATTACCGGGGGAAATCGTCCTGACTTTC. Translation: CASSPLPGEIVLTF.